Following are 22 T cell receptor beta chains from one sample sequenced in a study of cytomegalovirus exposure and HLA in healthy donors. PCR used 60 Vbeta primers and 13 Jbeta primers. Sequencing used immunoSEQ multiplex PCR; TCRdb keeps in-frame clones, though not all of them. The repertoire holds 110,000 to 150,000 clones, around 67% seen once, with around 4.5% in the top ten. Sequencing was carried out using PBMCs. All receptors come from a man between 18 and 29 years old in good health and CMV-seropositive.

This chain connects TRBV9 to TRBJ1-4; 7 bases map to TRBD1. Germline trimming cut 4 bases from V and 8 bases from J; bases unmatched to any gene: 8. The CDR3 has 14 amino acids. CDR1 SGDLS and CDR2 YYNGEE come from the germline V gene. CDR3 in DNA: TGTGCCAGCAGCAAAGACAGGGATCGGGAAAAACTGTTTTTT. It specifies CASSKDRDREKLFF. The entire variable domain, with the rest obtained from reference TRBV9 and TRBJ1-4, is as follows: DSGVTQTPKHLITATGQRVTLRCSPRSGDLSVYWYQQSLDQGLQFLIQYYNGEERAKGNILERFSAQQFPDLHSELNLSSLELGDSALYFCASSKDRDREKLFFGSGTQLSVL.

V gene TRBV9 combines with J gene TRBJ2-1; perhaps TRBD2 as D (5 bases). This CDR3 comprises 13 residues. Trimming pared 3 bases from V and 4 bases from J, leaving 8 bases between. CDR1 and CDR2 (germline): SGDLS, YYNGEE. CDR3 amino acids: CASSAGGYNEQFF. The DNA for the CDR3 is TGTGCCAGCAGCGCAGGAGGATACAATGAGCAGTTCTTC. Based on the CDR3 plus reference TRBV9 and TRBJ2-1, the full variable domain is DSGVTQTPKHLITATGQRVTLRCSPRSGDLSVYWYQQSLDQGLQFLIQYYNGEERAKGNILERFSAQQFPDLHSELNLSSLELGDSALYFCASSAGGYNEQFFGPGTRLTVL.

The chain has TRBV19 and TRBJ1-1, with D possibly being TRBD1 (5 bases). The CDR3 has 14 residues. Germline CDR1 and CDR2: LNHDA and SQIVND (reference sequence). The V end was cut by 4 bases, the J end by 0 bases, with 9 bases between. This chain's CDR3 is CASSRGLMNTEAFF. CDR3 nucleotide sequence: TGTGCCAGTAGTAGGGGACTAATGAACACTGAAGCTTTCTTT.

The rearrangement joins TRBV19 to TRBJ2-1; 10 nucleotides line up with TRBD1. The V segment lost 5 bases and the J segment 0 bases; nucleotides outside the gene matches: 4. The CDR3 sequence is 16 residues long. The germline CDR1 and CDR2 sequences are LNHDA and SQIVND (reference sequence). DNA for the CDR3: TGTGCCAGTAGTTTGGGACAGGGGCGCTCCTACAATGAGCAGTTCTTC. Translated, it gives CASSLGQGRSYNEQFF.

V is TRBV10-2 and J is TRBJ1-2; possibly TRBD1 for D (5 bases). Trimming cost V 9 bases and J 0 bases, with 11 bases left between them. The CDR3 is 13 residues long. Germline CDR1 reads WSHSY; CDR2 reads SAAADI. As DNA, the CDR3 is TGCGCCAGTAGGTTGACAGCTAACTATGGCTACACCTTC. It specifies CASRLTANYGYTF.

The genes are TRBV7-3 and TRBJ2-2, with TRBD1 matching 7 bases. CDR3 length equals 14 residues. Looked up from germline, CDR1 is SGHTA and CDR2 is FQGTGA. J was trimmed by 8 bases and V by 5 bases; bases with no gene match: 8. The CDR3 region is CASSRGQPRGELFF. CDR3 coding DNA: TGTGCCAGCAGCCGGGGACAGCCCAGGGGGGAGCTGTTTTTT. Together with reference TRBV7-3 and TRBJ2-2, the CDR3 gives the full variable domain: GAGVSQTPSNKVTEKGKYVELRCDPISGHTALYWYRQSLGQGPEFLIYFQGTGAADDSGLPNDRFFAVRPEGSVSTLKIQRTERGDSAVYLCASSRGQPRGELFFGEGSRLTVL.

The rearrangement links TRBV28 to TRBJ1-4; D possibly corresponds to TRBD1 (6 bases). V lost 3 bases, J lost 0 bases, and 11 bases lay in between. This CDR3 spans 16 amino acids. CDR1 and CDR2 (germline): MDHEN, SYDVKM. The DNA for the CDR3 is TGTGCCAGCAGTTTGTTCAGGGGCGCAACTAATGAAAAACTGTTTTTT. It yields the protein CASSLFRGATNEKLFF.

This CDR3 reads CASSKDGGQETQYF. CDR3 coding DNA: TGTGCCAGCAGCAAGGACGGGGGGCAAGAGACCCAGTACTTC. The rearrangement joins TRBV27 to TRBJ2-5; TRBD2 agrees at 7 bases. This CDR3 contains 14 residues. Germline trimming cut 6 bases from V and 2 bases from J; bases unmatched to any gene: 6. Germline V gene lookup returns CDR1 MNHEY and CDR2 SMNVEV (reference sequence).

V is TRBV6-1 and J is TRBJ2-7, with a possible D match to TRBD1 (5 bases). Per germline, CDR1 MNHNS and CDR2 SASEGT. V shed 6 bases and J shed 2 bases, with 14 bases lying between them. The CDR3 is 14 residues long. The CDR3 sequence: CASRDNRQTYEQYF. For the CDR3, the DNA is TGTGCCAGCAGGGATAACAGGCAAACCTACGAGCAGTACTTC.

J is TRBJ2-3 and V is TRBV16; 13 nucleotides agree with TRBD2. The CDR3 covers 16 residues. The germline V gene has CDR1 KGHSY and CDR2 FQNENV. Trimming removed 2 bases from V and 5 bases from J; junction bases left unmatched: 4. Here the CDR3 DNA reads TGTGCCAGCAGCCAAACTAGCGGGGGGGCCAGAGATACGCAGTATTTT. Its translation is CASSQTSGGARDTQYF.

This clone was counted between two and nine times. V gene TRBV30 combines with J gene TRBJ2-1; D unclear. Germline CDR1 is GTSNPN and CDR2 is SVGIG (reference sequence). V gave up 2 bases and J gave up 3 bases, with 8 bases separating them. CDR3 length equals 13 residues. The DNA for the CDR3 is TGTGCCTGGAGTCTCACTCTCTACAATGAGCAGTTCTTC. Its translation is CAWSLTLYNEQFF. The entire variable domain, with the rest obtained from reference TRBV30 and TRBJ2-1, is as follows: SQTIHQWPATLVQPVGSPLSLECTVEGTSNPNLYWYRQAAGRGLQLLFYSVGIGQISSEVPQNLSASRPQDRQFILSSKKLLLSDSGFYLCAWSLTLYNEQFFGPGTRLTVL.

This clone was counted between two and nine times. The chain employs TRBV28 and TRBJ2-2, with 7 bases fitting TRBD2. The V gene's germline CDR1 is MDHEN and CDR2 SYDVKM. V lost 1 base and J lost 3; bases outside the gene matches: 2. The CDR3 totals 15 residues. The DNA for the CDR3 is TGTGCCAGCAGTTTATTCCGGGGGGACACCGGGGAGCTGTTTTTT. Its protein product is CASSLFRGDTGELFF.

The chain carries TRBV4-3 and TRBJ2-7; D may be TRBD2 (6 bases). Germline V CDR1 and CDR2: LGHNA, YSLEER. This CDR3 is 15 amino acids long. Deletions cut 0 bases from V and 2 bases from J, with 11 bases between. CDR3 region: CASSQEGTVPYEQYF. The CDR3 nucleotides are TGCGCCAGCAGCCAAGAGGGGACTGTCCCCTACGAGCAGTACTTC.

The rearrangement joins TRBV7-9 to TRBJ2-3; D not certain. The CDR3 is 16 residues long. Germline CDR1 and CDR2: SEHNR and FQNEAQ (reference sequence). Trimming left V 2 bases short and J 0 bases short, with 12 bases between. CDR3 loop: CASSLLGAPSTDTQYF. For the CDR3, the DNA is TGTGCCAGCAGCTTATTAGGAGCGCCTAGCACAGATACGCAGTATTTT.

The CDR3 DNA reads as TGTGCCAGTAGTACGACAGGGACATATGGCTACACCTTC. This sequence encodes CASSTTGTYGYTF. The gene calls are TRBV19 and TRBJ1-2; 7 nucleotides agree with TRBD1. After removal of 4 bases from V and 5 bases from J, the junction contained 4 bases not matched to a gene. Germline loops: CDR1 LNHDA, CDR2 SQIVND (reference sequence). This CDR3 comprises 13 residues.

This chain uses TRBV4-3 with TRBJ2-3, with 8 positions matching TRBD2. After removal of 0 bases from V and 5 bases from J, the junction contained 7 bases not matched to a gene. This CDR3 contains 16 residues. Germline V lookup: CDR1 LGHNA, CDR2 YSLEER. The CDR3 here is CASSQEASGRGDTQYF. CDR3 DNA: TGCGCCAGCAGCCAAGAGGCTAGCGGGCGGGGAGATACGCAGTATTTT.

This chain uses TRBV4-3 with TRBJ2-2; 7 positions match TRBD2. From germline, CDR1 is LGHNA and CDR2 YSLEER. This CDR3 has 16 residues. Trimming took 4 bases from V and 0 from J; bases not matched to a gene: 5. CDR3 loop: CASSRTGGANTGELFF. DNA for the CDR3: TGCGCCAGCAGCCGGACGGGAGGAGCGAACACCGGGGAGCTGTTTTTT.

The CDR3 is CASSNLRDIGETQYF. The DNA of the CDR3 is TGTGCCAGTAGTAACCTACGGGACATTGGAGAGACCCAGTACTTC. This sequence joins TRBV19 and TRBJ2-5; D might be TRBD1 (6 bases). In germline, CDR1 is LNHDA, CDR2 SQIVND (reference sequence). The V and J ends lost 4 bases and 4 bases respectively, with 16 bases between them. This CDR3 is built from 15 residues.

Points on this clone: This sample also contains other DNA sequences that code for the same CDR3. V and J are TRBV5-6 and TRBJ1-5; tentative D call: TRBD1 (5 bases). The CDR3 runs 15 residues. Trimming took 0 bases from V and 0 from J, leaving 7 bases between them. Germline loops: CDR1 SGHDT, CDR2 YYEEEE. CDR3 sequence (DNA): TGTGCCAGCAGCTTGGGGGGGGGTAGCAATCAGCCCCAGCATTTT. It codes for CASSLGGGSNQPQHF.

This rearrangement joins TRBV27 to TRBJ1-5; TRBD1 matches 7 bases. V was clipped by 6 bases and J by 6 bases; unmatched bases: 8. The CDR3 is 14 residues long. Germline CDR1 is MNHEY and CDR2 is SMNVEV (reference sequence). Here the CDR3 DNA reads TGTGCCAGCAGACTTACAGGGGCAGTTCAGCCCCAGCATTTT. Residues: CASRLTGAVQPQHF.

The J gene is TRBJ1-1, the V gene TRBV7-2; D call uncertain. The CDR3 contains 13 residues. Trimming took 3 bases from V and 7 from J, leaving 12 bases between them. Per the germline V gene, CDR1 is SGHTA and CDR2 is FQGNSA. In nucleotides, the CDR3 is TGTGCCAGCAGCTTCGGTTCCAGGCGTGAAGCTTTCTTT. As protein: CASSFGSRREAFF.

The rearrangement uses TRBV27 and TRBJ2-1; 10 nucleotides match TRBD2. This CDR3 is built from 16 residues. After removal of 6 bases from V and 0 bases from J, the junction contained 5 bases not matched to a gene. Germline V gives CDR1 MNHEY, CDR2 SMNVEV (reference sequence). The CDR3 bases are TGTGCCAGCAGGACTAGCGGGTCGAGCTCCTACAATGAGCAGTTCTTC. This encodes CASRTSGSSSYNEQFF.